This T cell receptor beta chain was sequenced for a study of tumor-infiltrating lymphocytes in primary liver carcinoma. Overall study context: Stage T1-T3 N0M0 tumors spanned about 4.2 to 11 cm. Tissue type made little difference to sample yields of roughly 3.5 to 7.5 million productive TCRbeta reads.

From 20-30 mg of unsorted bulk tissue, DNA and RNA were co-extracted together. The patients lived with chronic HBV infection and had not yet received any treatment. Per tumor, sampling covered five separate regions. This clonotype was seen only once. From roughly 0.5 ug total RNA, TCR beta cDNA was generated with a primer in the constant region. ARM-PCR, slightly modified, supplied the TCR beta libraries through three nested multiplex PCR rounds. Use of TRBV1-TRBV30 forward primers with a C-beta reverse primer characterized the first two PCR rounds, which lasted 10 cycles each. One entry per CDR3 protein results from TCRdb running MiXCR on the multiplex PCR reads. The sample carries around 54,000 distinct CDR3 sequences, roughly 77% recorded once. This CDR3 has 16 amino acids. Trimming left V 1 base short and J 2 bases short, with 14 bases between. Germline V gene sequence: CDR1 SGHAT, CDR2 FQNNGV.

V usage is TRBV11-2 and J usage is TRBJ2-5; D is ambiguous. The clonotype originates from a man aged 35-49 years with primary liver carcinoma and hepatitis B virus infection. Specimen: liver tumor tissue from sampling region 2. Subset defined: tumor region T2, inferior pole. CDR3 in amino acids: CASSLVPAGSQETQYF. The CDR3, as DNA: TGTGCCAGCAGCTTAGTCCCGGCTGGCAGTCAAGAGACCCAGTACTTC.